The 29 T cell receptor beta chains below were found in one sample sequenced in a study of T cell responses to AZD1222 COVID-19 vaccine. Here immunoSEQ multiplex PCR was the method, and the copy in TCRdb shows in-frame clones only, minus some. The data show under 150,000 clones, 93% seen once. The material was peripheral blood, obtained on day 0 of AZD1222 vaccination. The receptors originated from an adult in good health.

The sample holds one count of this clone. The chain is built from TRBV28 and TRBJ1-5; D is unclear. CDR3 length: 16 amino acids. V lost 7 bases, J lost 2 bases, and 18 bases lay in between. Germline assignment: CDR1 MDHEN and CDR2 SYDVKM. The CDR3 region is CASTPARPYGNQPQHF. The CDR3 coding sequence is TGTGCCAGCACCCCAGCCAGGCCCTATGGCAATCAGCCCCAGCATTTT. Combining the CDR3 with reference TRBV28 and TRBJ1-5 gives the whole variable domain DVKVTQSSRYLVKRTGEKVFLECVQDMDHENMFWYRQDPGLGLRLIYFSYDVKMKEKGDIPEGYSVSREKKERFSLILESASTNQTSMYLCASTPARPYGNQPQHFGDGTRLSIL.

This chain joins TRBV7-9 and TRBJ2-3; D unclear. V lost 1 base and J lost 8, with 4 bases in between. The CDR3 consists of 11 residues. Germline CDR1 reads SEHNR; CDR2 reads FQNEAQ (reference sequence). The CDR3 sequence is CASSLVATQYF. The CDR3 nucleotides are TGTGCCAGCAGCTTAGTAGCTACGCAGTATTTT.

This clone turned up a few times. The rearrangement links TRBV3-1 (or the pseudogene TRBV3-2) to TRBJ2-2; D unresolved. Germline-derived CDR1 and CDR2 are LGHDT and YNNKEL (reference sequence). The CDR3 has 13 residues. V was shortened by 0 bases and J by 15 bases, with 14 bases between the two germline ends. CDR3 DNA: TGTGCCAGCAGCCAAGAAAGTGGCACCCCATTGTTTTTT. Protein sequence: CASSQESGTPLFF.

This chain uses TRBV12-5 with TRBJ1-1, with TRBD1 as a possible D gene (5 bases). The CDR3 is made up of 19 amino acids. CDR1 LGHNT and CDR2 FRNRAP come from the germline V gene. The V end was cut by 0 bases, the J end by 5 bases, with 25 bases between. DNA for the CDR3: TGTGCTAGTGGTTTGGTAAGGCAGGGTGGAGGGAAAGTTGGTACTGAAGCTTTCTTT. Translating gives CASGLVRQGGGKVGTEAFF. Full variable domain (remainder filled in from reference TRBV12-5 and TRBJ1-1): DARVTQTPRHKVTEMGQEVTMRCQPILGHNTVFWYRQTMMQGLELLAYFRNRAPLDDSGMPKDRFSAEMPDATLATLKIQPSEPRDSAVYFCASGLVRQGGGKVGTEAFFGQGTRLTVV.

The V gene is TRBV4-1, the J gene TRBJ2-6; D tentatively reads TRBD1 or TRBD2 (5 bases each). V lost 5 bases to trimming and J lost 4 bases, with 18 bases between them. The germline gives CDR1 MGHRA, CDR2 YSYEKL. This CDR3 contains 17 residues. The DNA for the CDR3 is TGCGCCAGCAGCAATAGGGACCTCCCGGGAGGGGCCAACGTCCTGACTTTC. Amino acids: CASSNRDLPGGANVLTF.

CDR3 loop: CASSLGLGQTNSPLHF. Here the CDR3 DNA reads TGTGCCAGCAGCTTAGGGCTGGGACAGACAAATTCACCCCTCCACTTT. The chain joins TRBV7-2 to TRBJ1-6; 7 nucleotides line up with TRBD1. The germline CDR1 and CDR2 sequences are SGHTA and FQGNSA. V gave up 1 base and J gave up 7 bases; unmatched junction bases: 7. CDR3 length: 16 amino acids.

This chain links TRBV29-1 with TRBJ2-1, with TRBD1 as a possible D gene (5 bases). The CDR3 loop spans 14 amino acids. V dropped 6 bases and J dropped 6 bases, with 18 bases sitting between them. The germline CDR1 and CDR2 sequences are SQVTM and ANQGSEA. The CDR3 loop reads CSVRRQGQGNEQFF. The CDR3 DNA follows: TGCAGCGTCCGAAGGCAGGGCCAGGGCAATGAGCAGTTCTTC.

The chain combines TRBV19 with TRBJ2-7; D gene unclear. The CDR3 contains 13 residues. Trimming removed 11 bases from V and 0 bases from J, with 14 bases in between. Germline V lookup: CDR1 LNHDA, CDR2 SQIVND (reference sequence). CDR3 nucleotides: TGTGCCGGACCTCCGGGTCACTCCTACGAGCAGTACTTC. Amino acids: CAGPPGHSYEQYF. Complete variable domain (other parts from reference TRBV19 and TRBJ2-7): DGGITQSPKYLFRKEGQNVTLSCEQNLNHDAMYWYRQDPGQGLRLIYYSQIVNDFQKGDIAEGYSVSREKKESFPLTVTSAQKNPTAFYLCAGPPGHSYEQYFGPGTRLTVT.

This chain links TRBV7-9 with TRBJ1-6; D not certain. The germline V gene has CDR1 SEHNR and CDR2 FQNEAQ (reference sequence). V lost 4 bases and J lost 5, with 12 bases in between. The CDR3 contains 15 residues. The CDR3 DNA follows: TGTGCCAGCAGCTACTCTGGGTCCCATAATTCACCCCTCCACTTT. Translation gives CASSYSGSHNSPLHF.

The rearrangement links TRBV4-2 to TRBJ1-1; maybe TRBD1 (6 bases). This CDR3 contains 15 residues. Looked up from germline, CDR1 is LGHNA and CDR2 is YNFKEQ. V dropped 0 bases and J dropped 0 bases, with 8 bases sitting between them. CDR3 in DNA: TGTGCCAGCAGCCAAGACAGGGACATGAACACTGAAGCTTTCTTT. Protein: CASSQDRDMNTEAFF.

V gene TRBV14 combines with J gene TRBJ2-7; TRBD1 aligns across 12 bases. Germline CDR1 SGHDN, CDR2 FVKESK. There are 14 residues in the CDR3. The V segment lost 5 bases and the J segment 4 bases; nucleotides outside the gene matches: 3. The CDR3, as DNA: TGTGCCAGCAGCGAGGGACAGGGGGCTTACGAGCAGTACTTC. The encoded protein is CASSEGQGAYEQYF.

V usage is TRBV19 and J usage is TRBJ2-5; D is unresolved. CDR1 LNHDA and CDR2 SQIVND come from the germline V gene (reference sequence). V lost 6 bases, J lost 4 bases, and 15 bases lay in between. CDR3 length: 14 amino acids. The CDR3 coding sequence is TGTGCCAGTAGAGGAAGAAGGTGGTCAGAGACCCAGTACTTC. It is translated as CASRGRRWSETQYF.

The chain employs TRBV24-1 and TRBJ2-7; D is unclear. The V gene lost 4 bases and the J gene lost 3 bases, with 12 bases spanning the gap. Germline CDR1 is KGHDR and CDR2 is SFDVKD. This CDR3 contains 14 residues. The CDR3, as DNA: TGTGCCACCAGTGAGGGTGGAATGAGCTACGAGCAGTACTTC. Its protein is CATSEGGMSYEQYF.

The chain joins TRBV10-3 to TRBJ2-7, with D perhaps being TRBD1 or TRBD2 (5 bases each). The CDR3 runs 15 residues. Germline-derived CDR1 and CDR2 are ENHRY and SYGVKD. Trimming took off 0 bases at V and 4 bases at J, with 13 bases between the two ends. CDR3 protein: CAISESWGSGYEQYF. The CDR3 DNA reads TGTGCCATCAGTGAGTCATGGGGGAGTGGGTACGAGCAGTACTTC.

V is TRBV18 and J is TRBJ1-3, with 7 positions matching TRBD1. V shed 3 bases, J shed 0 bases, and the junction held 11 bases outside the gene matches. Germline CDR1 KGHSH, CDR2 LQKENI. This CDR3 comprises 18 residues. For the CDR3, the DNA is TGTGCCAGCTCACCGACTCGGACAGGTGCTAACTCTGGAAACACCATATATTTT. It specifies CASSPTRTGANSGNTIYF.

The chain uses TRBV5-1 and TRBJ2-3; possible D gene TRBD1, 5 bases. Trimming removed 1 base at V and 5 bases at J, with 11 bases between. This CDR3 is 14 amino acids long. Germline CDR1 and CDR2: SGHRS and YFSETQ. Written as DNA, the CDR3 is TGCGCCAGCAGCTTGCTGGGGCAGGTAGATACGCAGTATTTT. Residues: CASSLLGQVDTQYF.

The chain is built from TRBV28 and TRBJ2-7; no clear D gene. The V gene's germline CDR1 is MDHEN and CDR2 SYDVKM. CDR3 length: 11 amino acids. The V and J ends lost 6 bases and 6 bases respectively, with 9 bases between them. CDR3: CASSPRAEQYF. The CDR3 coding sequence is TGTGCCAGCAGCCCTCGGGCCGAGCAGTACTTC.

This chain links TRBV6-2 or TRBV6-3 with TRBJ2-1; D ambiguous. The CDR3 runs to 13 residues. Germline V gives CDR1 MNHEY, CDR2 SVGEGT. V gave up 6 bases and J gave up 0 bases, with 6 bases separating them. The CDR3 nucleotides read TGTGCCAGCAGCTCAAGCTCCTACAATGAGCAGTTCTTC. Translated: CASSSSSYNEQFF.

The chain joins TRBV4-1 to TRBJ1-6; 7 positions match TRBD1. The CDR3 spans 17 residues. The trim removed 4 bases at V and 4 bases at J, leaving 10 bases unmatched. Germline V lookup: CDR1 MGHRA, CDR2 YSYEKL. The CDR3 spells CASSLEGQPDYNSPLHF. CDR3 sequence (DNA): TGCGCCAGCAGCCTTGAGGGACAGCCGGATTATAATTCACCCCTCCACTTT.

This chain joins TRBV10-3 and TRBJ2-2; TRBD2 matches at 8 bases. The junction had 7 bases not matched to a gene; V was cut back by 6 bases and J by 4 bases. The CDR3 has 15 amino acids. The germline V gene encodes CDR1 ENHRY and CDR2 SYGVKD. The CDR3 nucleotides read TGTGCCATCAGCGCCTTGCGGGAGGCCACCGGGGAGCTGTTTTTT. Translation: CAISALREATGELFF.

This clone was recorded once. The chain recombines TRBV29-1 with TRBJ2-3; 10 positions agree with TRBD1. This CDR3 is 14 amino acids long. The J segment lost 5 bases and the V segment lost 3 bases, leaving 5 bases of the junction unmatched. Germline lookup yields CDR1 SQVTM and CDR2 ANQGSEA. The CDR3 sequence: CSVEDRGNLDTQYF. The DNA for the CDR3 is TGCAGCGTTGAGGACAGGGGGAATTTAGATACGCAGTATTTT.

The chain combines TRBV7-9 with TRBJ1-1, with D maybe TRBD1 (5 bases). Germline assignment: CDR1 SEHNR and CDR2 FQNEAQ (reference sequence). The CDR3 runs 16 residues. Deletions cut 2 bases from V and 1 base from J, with 14 bases between. CDR3 region: CASSLKGRGANTEAFF. In nucleotides, the CDR3 is TGTGCCAGCAGCTTAAAGGGTCGGGGCGCGAACACTGAAGCTTTCTTT.

The rearrangement joins TRBV3-1 (or the pseudogene TRBV3-2) to TRBJ1-1; tentatively, D is TRBD1 (6 bases). Germline V lookup: CDR1 LGHDT, CDR2 YNNKEL (reference sequence). Trimming took 1 base from V and 11 from J, leaving 11 bases between them. CDR3 size: 12 residues. Here the CDR3 DNA reads TGTGCCAGCAGCCAAGGAACAGGGTGGGCTTTCTTT. Its translation: CASSQGTGWAFF.

This sequence joins TRBV18 and TRBJ2-7; D possibly corresponds to TRBD1 (6 bases). The CDR3 extends over 13 amino acids. V was pared by 5 bases and J by 2 bases, with 10 bases between. The V gene's germline CDR1 is KGHSH and CDR2 LQKENI. The CDR3, as DNA: TGTGCCAGCTCAACGGACAGCACCTACGAGCAGTACTTC. Residues: CASSTDSTYEQYF. Together with reference TRBV18 and TRBJ2-7, the CDR3 gives the full variable domain: NAGVMQNPRHLVRRRGQEARLRCSPMKGHSHVYWYRQLPEEGLKFMVYLQKENIIDESGMPKERFSAEFPKEGPSILRIQQVVRGDSAAYFCASSTDSTYEQYFGPGTRLTVT.

This chain uses TRBV28 with TRBJ2-1; 7 bases match TRBD1. Losses at the gene ends were 2 bases for V and 3 bases for J; bases not matched to a gene: 4. In germline, CDR1 is MDHEN, CDR2 SYDVKM. The CDR3 length is 15 residues. The CDR3 DNA follows: TGTGCCAGCAGTTTAGGACAGGTTATCTACAATGAGCAGTTCTTC. It translates to CASSLGQVIYNEQFF.

This clone was observed a handful of times. The chain links TRBV28 to TRBJ2-7; possible D gene TRBD2, 6 bases. The ends were cut back, 6 bases at V and 0 bases at J, with 12 bases in the middle. This CDR3 has 14 amino acids. The germline CDR1 and CDR2 sequences are MDHEN and SYDVKM. The CDR3 DNA is TGTGCCAGCAGCCAATGGGACTCCTCCTACGAGCAGTACTTC. The encoded protein is CASSQWDSSYEQYF.

V gene TRBV7-3 combines with J gene TRBJ2-3; 9 bases are a match to TRBD1. The CDR3 loop spans 16 amino acids. V dropped 5 bases and J dropped 6; count of bases not matched to a gene: 12. CDR1 is SGHTA and CDR2 is FQGTGA in the germline V gene. CDR3 DNA: TGTGCCAGCAGCCGCTTCGGACAGGGGAAAAGTGATACGCAGTATTTT. Translation gives CASSRFGQGKSDTQYF.

The genes are TRBV7-9 and TRBJ1-3; no clear D. Trimming took 5 bases from V and 2 from J, leaving 16 bases between them. Germline V lookup: CDR1 SEHNR, CDR2 FQNEAQ (reference sequence). The CDR3 is 16 amino acids. The CDR3 protein is CASSPRAVGTGNTIYF. The CDR3 DNA reads TGTGCCAGCAGCCCCCGGGCCGTGGGGACTGGAAACACCATATATTTT.

The gene calls are TRBV11-3 and TRBJ1-1, with TRBD1 matching over 8 bases. The CDR3 runs to 16 residues. CDR1 SGHNT and CDR2 YENEEA come from the germline V gene. V dropped 6 bases and J dropped 3; count of bases not matched to a gene: 12. The CDR3 loop is CASSKGGTGGHTEAFF. The CDR3 DNA reads as TGTGCCAGCAGTAAGGGAGGGACAGGTGGGCACACTGAAGCTTTCTTT.